Sequencing of this T cell receptor (beta chain) was carried out in a study of graft-versus-host responses after intestinal transplantation (dated by TCRdb to about 2021). Background on the whole study: The transplants that recipients got were multivisceral, liver-intestinal, or isolated intestinal. The cohort enrolled about two dozen intestinal transplant recipients including one retransplant, and a few patients lacking pretransplant specimens were excluded. Rather than being sequenced by the commercial service, samples from a few later patients were sequenced in-house on an Illumina MiSeq and processed with MiXCR. Donor T cell macrochimerism was defined as a peak of at least 4% donor T cells among recipient peripheral blood mononuclear cells. To identify alloreactive clones, pre-transplant mixed lymphocyte reaction products were sequenced and compared with unstimulated pre-transplant donor and recipient T cells. Bulk TCR-beta CDR3 sequencing was used to track graft-versus-host and host-versus-graft alloreactive T cell clones in the graft, circulation and bone marrow after intestinal transplantation. Every recipient was given anti-thymocyte globulin induction, followed by approximately 3 years of maintenance tacrolimus and steroids.

The library was obtained by the immunoSEQ multiplex PCR assay. For most patients, genomic DNA was isolated with the Qiagen DNeasy Blood and Tissue Kit and sent frozen to Adaptive Biotechnologies for TCR sequencing. For most patients, genomic DNA was subjected to high-throughput TCR-beta CDR3 sequencing by Adaptive Biotechnologies. The source study handled its data this way. TCR sequencing data were retrieved from Adaptive's ImmunoSEQ software for about 17 patients, whereas a few other patients were processed with MiXCR and VDJtools. To correct CD4 versus CD8 sorting errors, any sequence found in both subsets at a frequency ratio below 5:1 was removed. CDR3 nucleotide sequences shared between donor and recipient were removed because the origin of such sequences could not be assigned. Alloreactive clones required at least 2-fold expansion over unstimulated cells and minimum CFSE-low frequency of 0.002% (template counts) or 0.001% (read counts). Mappable clones were those detected in sequenced pre-transplant spleen, lymph node, or MLR CFSE-low populations of the donor or recipient. Cumulative frequency of alloreactive clones was calculated as a percentage of all sequences weighted by copy number. TCRdb re-hosts the immuneACCESS table, in-frame sequences only. Its copies lack some clones; in the studies checked, an unresolved V gene accounts for under half of them, and the cause for the rest is not known. That table gives V, J and clone size, and the DNA gave D and trimming. The sample table holds roughly 120,000 clones, of which 85% to 95% were seen once. Jointly, the top ten make up 0.4% to 0.65% of the sample.

Trimming leaves V shorter by 2 bases and J shorter by 7 bases, with the junction holding 7 bases beyond the gene matches. Inclusive of the bounding cysteine and phenylalanine, the CDR3 is 13 residues long. Only the CDR3 portion is preserved as DNA: 39 bases, with reading frame beginning at the first base. From a lookup of the germline V gene (reference sequence), CDR1 and CDR2 are GTSNPN and SVGIG. Points the paper makes about the study in general: Peak levels of circulating GvH clones were associated with declines in HvG clones early after transplant. The relatively low number and heterogeneity of intestinal transplant patients limited the conclusions. In patients with donor T cell macrochimerism, the allografts had high GvH to HvG T cell clonal ratios. GvH clones were detected in recipient bone marrow, and some appeared earlier in ileal mucosa or blood, consistent with an intestinal mucosal origin.

Note on this clone: There is no known antigen for this receptor. No much larger clone exists at a distance of one base, and base qualities are not known.

The sample's time point label, decoded: cells obtained before transplantation from donor or recipient. CD3+CD4+ and CD3+CD8+ populations were FACS-sorted from unstimulated pre-transplant donor and recipient cells taken from spleen or lymph nodes. This receptor was obtained from a human donor who received an intestinal transplant. The specimen was unstimulated CD8+ T cells sorted from spleen or lymph node cells, collected before intestinal transplant. The rearranged segments are TRBV30 and TRBJ1-2, with 7 central nucleotides matching TRBD1. The DNA is TGTGCCTGGAGTTATACCGGGACAGCTGGCTACACCTTC. Translated, this gives CAWSYTGTAGYTF. The entire variable domain, with the stretches around the CDR3 drawn from the reference TRBV30 and TRBJ1-2 proteins, is SQTIHQWPATLVQPVGSPLSLECTVEGTSNPNLYWYRQAAGRGLQLLFYSVGIGQISSEVPQNLSASRPQDRQFILSSKKLLLSDSGFYLCAWSYTGTAGYTFGSGTRLTVV.